This T cell receptor (beta chain) appears in the sequencing data of a study of Graves' ophthalmopathy and Graves' hyperthyroidism. Study-wide points: The blood repertoire also included most expanded thyroid clonotypes above 0.001 frequency. The model reached just under 71% sensitivity and around 72% specificity for predicting ophthalmopathy progression.

V gave up 4 bases and J gave up 0 bases; unmatched junction bases: 4. Germline V gene lookup returns CDR1 MNHEY and CDR2 SVGEGT. The CDR3 sequence is 16 residues long. With a duration under 3 months, ophthalmopathy in the donors showed moderate-to-severe activity, CAS ≥3 and NOSPECS ≥4. This clonotype was picked up many times. What it recognizes is unknown. Amplification of TCR beta CDR3 regions used RNA transcripts. Investigators did first-round RT-PCR with HTBI primers, then second-round multiplex PCR. MiXCR, run by TCRdb on the multiplex PCR reads, gives a single entry per CDR3 protein. The sample lists about 370,000 distinct CDR3 sequences, roughly 18% occurring once.

V is TRBV6-2 or TRBV6-3 and J is TRBJ2-2, with 8 bases identical to TRBD2. The sequence was collected from a young woman with Graves' ophthalmopathy. Sequenced sample: peripheral blood. The CDR3 protein is CASSLPLAANTGELFF. CDR3 sequence (DNA): TGTGCCAGCAGTTTGCCACTAGCGGCGAACACCGGGGAGCTGTTTTTT.